A selection of T cell receptor beta chains follows, all from one sample in a study of cytomegalovirus exposure and HLA in healthy donors. Only in-frame clones appear in the TCRdb table, and some are missing; sequencing was by immunoSEQ multiplex PCR. Of about 130,000 clones in the sample, over 60% were seen once. The specimen sequenced was PBMCs. These receptors all come from a male donor in good health and CMV-seropositive. Each CDR3 is given with its conserved first and last residue. The order of the fields is V gene, clone size, J gene, CDR3 length, D gene, CDR3 DNA, CDR3 protein. The D gene is left open where the match is weak. The size of a clone is reported for some rows only, either as once, few or many, or as a class for expanded clones.

>TRBV27|NA|TRBJ1-6|12|TRBD1
TGTGCCAGCATGACAGGGAATTCACCCCTCCACTTT
CASMTGNSPLHF
>TRBV19|NA|TRBJ2-1|13|NA
TGTGCCAGTAGCGGGAACTCCTACAATGAGCAGTTCTTC
CASSGNSYNEQFF
>TRBV2|NA|TRBJ2-1|17|TRBD2
TGTGCCAGCAGTGAATCAGAACTAGCGTCGGCCTACAATGAGCAGTTCTTC
CASSESELASAYNEQFF
>TRBV6-5|NA|TRBJ2-4|15|NA
TGTGCCAGCAGACCTCGACAGCTAGCCAAAAACATTCAGTACTTC
CASRPRQLAKNIQYF
>TRBV2|NA|TRBJ2-3|15|TRBD2
TGTGCCAGCAGGGAACTAGCGGGGGGGCCAGATACGCAGTATTTT
CASRELAGGPDTQYF
>TRBV5-1|NA|TRBJ2-2|16|TRBD2
TGCGCCAGCAGCCCGGAGGCGGGCGGGGGCACCGGGGAGCTGTTTTTT
CASSPEAGGGTGELFF
>TRBV19|NA|TRBJ2-4|17|TRBD2
TGTGCCAGTAGTATGGCGGCGGGGGGGCCGACGGCGGACATTCAGTACTTC
CASSMAAGGPTADIQYF
>TRBV6-5|NA|TRBJ1-1|14|TRBD1
TGTGCCAGCAGACAAACCGGACAGGCGATTGAAGCTTTCTTT
CASRQTGQAIEAFF
>TRBV5-8|NA|TRBJ1-1|12|NA
TGTGCCAGCAGCCGTAGGAACACTGAAGCTTTCTTT
CASSRRNTEAFF
>TRBV28|once|TRBJ1-1|13|NA
TGTGCCAGCTGTCGCAGGGGGAACACTGAAGCTTTCTTT
CASCRRGNTEAFF
>TRBV27|NA|TRBJ2-7|17|TRBD2
TGTGCCAGCAGTTTTATACTAGCGGGAGGGAAGGCCTACGAGCAGTACTTC
CASSFILAGGKAYEQYF
>TRBV7-9|large|TRBJ1-2|18|TRBD1
TGTGCCAGCAGCTCCCCCGGGGACAGGCTTCAAGCTAACTATGGCTACACCTTC
CASSSPGDRLQANYGYTF
>TRBV6-4|few|TRBJ1-1|15|NA
TGTGCCAGCAGTGAACACTTTGGGGGGAGCACTGAAGCTTTCTTT
CASSEHFGGSTEAFF
>TRBV30|NA|TRBJ1-1|14|TRBD1
TGTGCCTGGAGGGGGGACAGGGGGCTGACTGAAGCTTTCTTT
CAWRGDRGLTEAFF
>TRBV28|NA|TRBJ1-2|13|NA
TGTGCCAGCAGTTTGTGGGGCCGGGATGGCTACACCTTC
CASSLWGRDGYTF